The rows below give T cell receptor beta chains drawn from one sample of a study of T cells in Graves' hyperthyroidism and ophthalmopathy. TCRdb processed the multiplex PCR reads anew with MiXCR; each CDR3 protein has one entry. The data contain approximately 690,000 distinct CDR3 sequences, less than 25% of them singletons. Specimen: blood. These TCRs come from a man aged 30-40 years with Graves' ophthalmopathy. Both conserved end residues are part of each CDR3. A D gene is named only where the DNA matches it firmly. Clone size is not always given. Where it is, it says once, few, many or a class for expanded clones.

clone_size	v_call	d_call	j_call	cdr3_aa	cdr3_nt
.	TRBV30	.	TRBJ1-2	CAWSGNTDGYTF	TGTGCCTGGAGTGGAAACACCGATGGCTACACCTTC
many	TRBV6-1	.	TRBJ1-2	CAAGRANYGYTF	TGTGCCGCGGGCAGAGCAAACTATGGCTACACCTTC
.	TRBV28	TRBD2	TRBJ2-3	CAGGDRGTDTQYF	TGTGCCGGGGGGGACCGGGGCACAGATACGCAGTATTTT
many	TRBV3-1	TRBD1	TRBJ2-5	CASSRRADRAGETQYF	TGTGCCAGCAGTCGACGAGCGGACAGGGCAGGAGAGACCCAGTACTTC
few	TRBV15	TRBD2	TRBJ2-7	CATSRDGGGEEQYF	TGTGCCACCAGCAGAGATGGGGGGGGGGAAGAGCAGTACTTC
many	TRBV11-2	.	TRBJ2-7	CASSLATAYYEQYF	TGTGCCAGCAGCTTAGCTACGGCCTACTACGAGCAGTACTTC
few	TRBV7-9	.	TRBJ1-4	CASSLPGIREKLFF	TGTGCCAGCAGCTTACCGGGGATTCGTGAAAAACTGTTTTTT
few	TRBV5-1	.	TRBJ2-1	CASSLGGYSYNEQFF	TGCGCCAGCAGCTTGGGGGGATACTCCTACAATGAGCAGTTCTTC
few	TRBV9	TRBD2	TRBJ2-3	CASSGGLAGVTDTQYF	TGTGCCAGCAGCGGGGGACTAGCGGGAGTGACAGATACGCAGTATTTT
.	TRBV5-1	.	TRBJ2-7	CASSQDRGTYEQYF	TGCGCCAGCAGCCAAGATAGGGGGACCTACGAGCAGTACTTC
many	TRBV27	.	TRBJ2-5	CASSLSGGRGETQYF	TGTGCCAGCAGTTTATCGGGGGGGCGAGGGGAGACCCAGTACTTC
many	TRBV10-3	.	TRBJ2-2	CAISDLASNTGELFF	TGTGCCATCAGTGACCTAGCGTCGAACACCGGGGAGCTGTTTTTT
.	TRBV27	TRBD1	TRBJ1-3	CASSLKAGGTIYF	TGTGCCAGCAGTTTAAAGGCAGGGGGCACCATATATTTT
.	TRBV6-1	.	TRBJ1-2	CASSKQGIYGYTF	TGTGCCAGCAGCAAACAGGGCATCTATGGCTACACCTTC
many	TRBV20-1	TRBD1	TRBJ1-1	CSVRTGRNTEAFF	TGCAGTGTGAGGACAGGGCGGAACACTGAAGCTTTCTTT
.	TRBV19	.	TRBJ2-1	CASTLRGRTYNEQFF	TGTGCCAGTACTCTACGGGGGAGGACTTACAATGAGCAGTTCTTC
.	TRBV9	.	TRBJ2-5	CASSPSGPQETQYF	TGTGCCAGCAGCCCCTCCGGACCCCAAGAGACCCAGTACTTC
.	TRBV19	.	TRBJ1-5	CASSWLNQPQHF	TGTGCCAGTAGTTGGCTAAATCAGCCCCAGCATTTT
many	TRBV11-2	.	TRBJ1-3	CASSLAGNTIYF	TGTGCCAGCAGTTTAGCTGGAAACACCATATATTTT
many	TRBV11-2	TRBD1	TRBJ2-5	CASSQGQGVEETQYF	TGTGCCAGCAGCCAGGGACAGGGAGTGGAAGAGACCCAGTACTTC